This T cell receptor (beta chain) was recorded in a study of cytotoxic CD8 clonotypes in ibrutinib-treated CLL. Overall study context: Partial responses totalled around 25 and complete responses 2; after median approximately 64 months, 14 remained remitted and about twelve progressed.

Depths of 1 in 200,000 to 1 in 1 million T cells were the sequencing target. This table comes from immunoSEQ multiplex PCR, and its TCRdb copy is limited to in-frame clones, with some not included. Among around 70,000 clones, 90% were seen once, and the ten largest hold 3% to 3.5%. Notes on this clone: What it binds is unknown.

General study results and limits: Patients had baseline clonality above age-matched healthy donors, and this clonality moved with circulating CD8+ T-cell counts.

The CDR3 runs 16 residues. Germline V gives CDR1 SGHAT, CDR2 FQNNGV. Germline trimming cut 5 bases from V and 6 bases from J; bases unmatched to any gene: 11. The chain employs TRBV11-2 and TRBJ2-1, with 9 nucleotides matching TRBD2. The specimen was PBMCs, collected after 12 months of ibrutinib treatment. This sequence originates from a human donor with chronic lymphocytic leukemia. The CDR3 loop reads CASSTSLAGLANEQFF. The DNA of the CDR3 is TGTGCCAGCAGCACTAGCCTAGCGGGACTAGCCAATGAGCAGTTCTTC.